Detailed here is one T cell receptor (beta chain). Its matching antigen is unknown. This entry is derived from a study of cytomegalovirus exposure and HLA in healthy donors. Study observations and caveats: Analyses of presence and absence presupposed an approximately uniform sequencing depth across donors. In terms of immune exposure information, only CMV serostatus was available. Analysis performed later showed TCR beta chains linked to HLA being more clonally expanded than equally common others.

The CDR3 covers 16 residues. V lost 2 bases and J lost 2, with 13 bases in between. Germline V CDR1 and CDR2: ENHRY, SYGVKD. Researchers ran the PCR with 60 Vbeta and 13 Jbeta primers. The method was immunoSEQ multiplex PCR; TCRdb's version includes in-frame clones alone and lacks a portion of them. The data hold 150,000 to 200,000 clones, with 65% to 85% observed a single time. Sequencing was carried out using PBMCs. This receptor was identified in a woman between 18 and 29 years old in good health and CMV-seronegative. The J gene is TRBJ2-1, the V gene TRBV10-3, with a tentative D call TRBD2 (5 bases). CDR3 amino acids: CAISEVSGSAYNEQFF. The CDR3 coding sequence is TGTGCCATCAGTGAGGTATCGGGGTCAGCCTACAATGAGCAGTTCTTC.